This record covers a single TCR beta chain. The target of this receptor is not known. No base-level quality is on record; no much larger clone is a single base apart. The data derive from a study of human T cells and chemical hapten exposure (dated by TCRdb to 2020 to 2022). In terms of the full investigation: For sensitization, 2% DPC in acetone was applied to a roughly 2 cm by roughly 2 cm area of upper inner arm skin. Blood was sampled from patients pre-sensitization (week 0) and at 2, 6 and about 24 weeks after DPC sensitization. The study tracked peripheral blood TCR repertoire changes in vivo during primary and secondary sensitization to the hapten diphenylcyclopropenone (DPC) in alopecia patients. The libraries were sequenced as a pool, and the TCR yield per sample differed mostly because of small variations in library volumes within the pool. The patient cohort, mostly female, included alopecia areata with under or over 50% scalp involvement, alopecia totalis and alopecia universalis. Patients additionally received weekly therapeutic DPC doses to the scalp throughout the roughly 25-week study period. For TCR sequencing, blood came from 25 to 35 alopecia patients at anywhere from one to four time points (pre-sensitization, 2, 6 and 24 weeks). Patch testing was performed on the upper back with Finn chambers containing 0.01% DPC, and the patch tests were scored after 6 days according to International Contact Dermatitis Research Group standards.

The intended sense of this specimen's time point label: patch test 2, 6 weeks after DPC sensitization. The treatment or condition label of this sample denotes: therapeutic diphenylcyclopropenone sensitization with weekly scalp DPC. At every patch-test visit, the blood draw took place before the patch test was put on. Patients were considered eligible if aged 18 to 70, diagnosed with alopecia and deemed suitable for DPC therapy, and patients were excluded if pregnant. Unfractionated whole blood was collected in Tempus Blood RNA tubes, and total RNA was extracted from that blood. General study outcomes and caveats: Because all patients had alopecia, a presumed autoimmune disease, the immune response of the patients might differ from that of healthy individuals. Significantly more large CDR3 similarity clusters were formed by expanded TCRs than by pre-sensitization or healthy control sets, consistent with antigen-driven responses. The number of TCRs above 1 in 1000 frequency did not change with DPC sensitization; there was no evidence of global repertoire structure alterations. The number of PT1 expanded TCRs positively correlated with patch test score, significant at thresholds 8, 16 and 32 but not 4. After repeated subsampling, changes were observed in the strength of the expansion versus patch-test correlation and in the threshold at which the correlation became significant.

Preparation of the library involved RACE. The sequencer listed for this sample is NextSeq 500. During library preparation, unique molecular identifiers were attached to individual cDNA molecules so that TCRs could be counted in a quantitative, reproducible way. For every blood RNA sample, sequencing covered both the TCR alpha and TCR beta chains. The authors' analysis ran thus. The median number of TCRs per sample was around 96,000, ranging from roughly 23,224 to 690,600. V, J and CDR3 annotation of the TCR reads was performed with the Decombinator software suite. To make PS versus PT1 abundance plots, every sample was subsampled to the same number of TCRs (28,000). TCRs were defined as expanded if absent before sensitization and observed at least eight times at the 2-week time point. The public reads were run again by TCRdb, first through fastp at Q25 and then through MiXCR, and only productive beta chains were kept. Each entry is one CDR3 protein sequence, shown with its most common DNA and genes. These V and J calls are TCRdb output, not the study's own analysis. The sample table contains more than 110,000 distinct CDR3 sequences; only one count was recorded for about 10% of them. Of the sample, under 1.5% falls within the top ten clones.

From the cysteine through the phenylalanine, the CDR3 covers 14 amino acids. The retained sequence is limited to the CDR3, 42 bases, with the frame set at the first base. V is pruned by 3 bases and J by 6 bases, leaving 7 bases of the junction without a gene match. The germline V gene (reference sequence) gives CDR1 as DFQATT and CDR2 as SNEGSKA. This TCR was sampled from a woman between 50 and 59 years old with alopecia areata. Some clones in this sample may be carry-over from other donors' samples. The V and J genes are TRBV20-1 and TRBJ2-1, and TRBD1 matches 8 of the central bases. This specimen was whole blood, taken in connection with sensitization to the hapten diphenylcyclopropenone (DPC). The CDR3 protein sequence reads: CSASKQGDRNEQFF. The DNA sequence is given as TGCAGTGCTAGTAAACAGGGGGACCGCAATGAGCAGTTCTTC.